By share, the clone carrying this T cell receptor beta chain counts as medium-sized. TCRdb re-processed the PCR reads through MiXCR. The table shows 30,000 or so clones, with just under 25% occurring only once. The record originates from a study of metastatic and nonmetastatic thyroid tumors. For the study at large: It was across blood and tumor or nodule tissue from malignant and benign thyroid patients that repertoires were compared.

All patients were treatment-naive before thyroid surgery. V shed 1 base and J shed 7 bases, with 8 bases lying between them. The CDR3 has 14 residues. The germline CDR1 and CDR2 sequences are MNHNS and SASEGT. The sample taken for sequencing was blood. The V gene is TRBV6-1, the J gene TRBJ1-6, with unresolved D. The clonotype originates from a female donor with papillary thyroid cancer or a benign thyroid nodule (not recorded which). Some clones in this sample may be carry-over from other donors' samples. In DNA form, the CDR3 reads TGTGCCAGCAGTGAAGTTCGCGGGAATTCACCCCTCCACTTT. This translates into CASSEVRGNSPLHF.